Included here is one T cell receptor (beta chain) sequence, with context. The antigen is unknown. Clones were read by immunoSEQ multiplex PCR, and TCRdb kept only the in-frame ones, dropping some. This table holds 120,000 to 150,000 clones, 90% to 95% found once. This sample is part of a study of T cell responses to AZD1222 COVID-19 vaccine. Germline loops: CDR1 LNHDA, CDR2 SQIVND (reference sequence). V was cut by 5 bases and J by 3 bases, with 10 bases left in between. The CDR3 runs to 13 residues. Points from the study as a whole: Donors, mostly white British, included more females; clonal diversity was possibly underestimated.

The TCR originated in an adult in good health. The chain has TRBV19 and TRBJ1-2; D gene unclear. The sequences come from peripheral blood, collected on day 0 of MenACWY control vaccination. CDR3 in amino acids: CASSSSAYYGYTF. CDR3 DNA: TGTGCCAGTAGTTCATCGGCATACTATGGCTACACCTTC.